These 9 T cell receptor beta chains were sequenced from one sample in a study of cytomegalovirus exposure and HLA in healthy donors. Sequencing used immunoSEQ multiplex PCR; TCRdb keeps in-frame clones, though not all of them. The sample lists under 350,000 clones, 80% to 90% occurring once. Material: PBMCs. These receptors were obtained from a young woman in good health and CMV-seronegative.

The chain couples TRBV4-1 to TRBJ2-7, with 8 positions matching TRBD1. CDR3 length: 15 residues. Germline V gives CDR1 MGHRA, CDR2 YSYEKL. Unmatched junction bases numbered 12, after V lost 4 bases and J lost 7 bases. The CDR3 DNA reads TGCGCCAGCAGCCCCGGACAGGGACCCCAGGGGGAGCAGTACTTC. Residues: CASSPGQGPQGEQYF.

This chain's CDR3 is CASRFFTGGRGQPQHF. The CDR3 DNA reads TGTGCCAGCAGGTTTTTTACAGGGGGTCGTGGGCAGCCCCAGCATTTT. The V call is TRBV28, the J call TRBJ1-5, with 8 bases identical to TRBD1. Trimming cost V 6 bases and J 7 bases; bases outside gene matches: 14. CDR3 length equals 16 residues. Germline V gives CDR1 MDHEN, CDR2 SYDVKM.

The CDR3 protein is CAISDRGGSLAKNIQYF. The CDR3 DNA reads as TGTGCCATCAGTGATCGTGGCGGCTCCTTAGCCAAAAACATTCAGTACTTC. The V gene is TRBV10-3, the J gene TRBJ2-4, with D hard to call. The CDR3 has 17 amino acids. Germline V CDR1 and CDR2: ENHRY, SYGVKD. With 3 bases removed from V and 0 bases from J, the gap between germline ends came to 15 bases.

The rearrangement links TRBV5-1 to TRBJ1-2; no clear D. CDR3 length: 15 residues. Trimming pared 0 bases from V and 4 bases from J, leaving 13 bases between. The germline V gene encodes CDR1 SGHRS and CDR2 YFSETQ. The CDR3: CASSLGWGAGYGYTF. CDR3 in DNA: TGCGCCAGCAGCTTGGGCTGGGGAGCGGGCTATGGCTACACCTTC.

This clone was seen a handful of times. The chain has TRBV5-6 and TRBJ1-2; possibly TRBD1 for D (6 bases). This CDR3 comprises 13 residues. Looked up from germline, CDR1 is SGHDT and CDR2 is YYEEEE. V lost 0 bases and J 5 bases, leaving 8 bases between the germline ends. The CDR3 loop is CASSLAGDYGYTF. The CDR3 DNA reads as TGTGCCAGCAGCTTGGCAGGGGATTATGGCTACACCTTC. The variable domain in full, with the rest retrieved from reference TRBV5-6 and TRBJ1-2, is DAGVTQSPTHLIKTRGQQVTLRCSPKSGHDTVSWYQQALGQGPQFIFQYYEEEERQRGNFPDRFSGHQFPNYSSELNVNALLLGDSALYLCASSLAGDYGYTFGSGTRLTVV.

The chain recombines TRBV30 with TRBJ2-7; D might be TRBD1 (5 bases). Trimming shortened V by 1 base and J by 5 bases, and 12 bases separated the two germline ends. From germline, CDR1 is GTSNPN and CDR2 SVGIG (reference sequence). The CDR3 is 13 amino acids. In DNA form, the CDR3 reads TGTGCCTGGAGTGCCCCCTGGGGCGACGAGCAGTACTTC. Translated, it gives CAWSAPWGDEQYF.

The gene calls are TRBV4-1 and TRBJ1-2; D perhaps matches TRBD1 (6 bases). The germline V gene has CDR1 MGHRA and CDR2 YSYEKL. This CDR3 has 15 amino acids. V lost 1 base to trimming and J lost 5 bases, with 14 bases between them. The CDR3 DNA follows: TGCGCCAGCAGCCAAGTTCAGGGGATTTGGTATGGCTACACCTTC. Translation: CASSQVQGIWYGYTF.

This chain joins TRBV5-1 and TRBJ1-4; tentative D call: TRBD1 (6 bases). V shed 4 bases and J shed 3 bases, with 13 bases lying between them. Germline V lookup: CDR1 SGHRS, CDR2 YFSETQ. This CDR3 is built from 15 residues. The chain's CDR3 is CASSPGGGANEKLFF. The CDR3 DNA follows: TGCGCCAGCAGCCCAGGTGGGGGCGCTAATGAAAAACTGTTTTTT. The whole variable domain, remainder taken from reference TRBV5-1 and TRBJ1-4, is KAGVTQTPRYLIKTRGQQVTLSCSPISGHRSVSWYQQTPGQGLQFLFEYFSETQRNKGNFPGRFSGRQFSNSRSEMNVSTLELGDSALYLCASSPGGGANEKLFFGSGTQLSVL.

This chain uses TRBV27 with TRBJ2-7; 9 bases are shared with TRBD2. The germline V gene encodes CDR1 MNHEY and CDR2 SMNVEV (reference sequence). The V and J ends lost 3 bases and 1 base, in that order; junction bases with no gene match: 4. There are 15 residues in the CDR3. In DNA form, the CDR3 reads TGTGCCAGCAGTTTGAGCGGGGGGCTTTCCTACGAGCAGTACTTC. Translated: CASSLSGGLSYEQYF.